Shown below are 30 T cell receptor beta chains from a single sample sequenced in a study of T cell repertoires in cytomegalovirus infection. One entry per CDR3 protein results from TCRdb running MiXCR on the reads. The repertoire has roughly 180,000 distinct CDR3 sequences, approximately 18% of them found once; the top ten carry around 27%. The sequenced sample was CD8+ T cells from PBMCs. These receptors originate from a human donor in good health (CMV status not recorded). Some clones in this sample may be carry-over from other donors' samples.

The V and J genes are TRBV27 and TRBJ1-1; D might be TRBD1 (6 bases). CDR1 and CDR2 (germline): MNHEY, SMNVEV (reference sequence). CDR3 length: 14 amino acids. V dropped 8 bases and J dropped 1 base, with 14 bases sitting between them. Here the CDR3 DNA reads TGTGCCAGCCGTAGGGGGGGCGGGAACACTGAAGCTTTCTTT. The encoded protein is CASRRGGGNTEAFF.

The chain employs TRBV28 and TRBJ2-5; 7 nucleotides match TRBD1. CDR1 and CDR2 from the germline V gene are MDHEN and SYDVKM. The CDR3 extends over 15 amino acids. V lost 6 bases and J lost 2; bases outside the gene matches: 9. The CDR3 coding sequence is TGTGCCAGCAGCCCGGGACAGACCACTCAAGAGACCCAGTACTTC. It translates to CASSPGQTTQETQYF.

This clonotype was counted only a few times. J is TRBJ1-2 and V is TRBV7-2; a weak D match, TRBD1 (6 bases). The CDR3 runs to 13 residues. V was clipped by 4 bases and J by 4 bases, with 10 bases between them. The germline CDR1 and CDR2 sequences are SGHTA and FQGNSA. CDR3 in amino acids: CASSSDRIYGYTF. The CDR3 bases are TGTGCCAGCAGCTCCGACAGGATCTATGGCTACACCTTC. Full variable domain (remainder filled in from reference TRBV7-2 and TRBJ1-2): GAGVSQSPSNKVTEKGKDVELRCDPISGHTALYWYRQSLGQGLEFLIYFQGNSAPDKSGLPSDRFSAERTGGSVSTLTIQRTQQEDSAVYLCASSSDRIYGYTFGSGTRLTVV.

This clonotype was picked up a small number of times. This sequence joins TRBV7-6 and TRBJ2-1, with D hard to call. Germline CDR1 and CDR2: SGHVS and FNYEAQ. V lost 5 bases, J lost 3 bases, and 11 bases lay in between. This CDR3 region has 14 residues. CDR3 residues: CASSLGPIYNEQFF. The CDR3 DNA follows: TGTGCCAGCAGCCTTGGACCGATCTACAATGAGCAGTTCTTC.

The gene calls are TRBV7-2 and TRBJ2-5; D assignment may be TRBD1 or TRBD2 (6 bases each). This CDR3 comprises 18 residues. Germline CDR1 and CDR2: SGHTA and FQGNSA. Deletions cut 3 bases from V and 1 base from J, with 21 bases between. Written as DNA, the CDR3 is TGTGCCAGCAGCTTGGTGACTTGGGCGGAGGGGGGCCAAGAGACCCAGTACTTC. It is translated as CASSLVTWAEGGQETQYF.

This clonotype was seen a few times. The chain links TRBV20-1 to TRBJ1-2; 7 nucleotides match TRBD1. J was trimmed by 6 bases and V by 3 bases; bases with no gene match: 13. The CDR3 has 15 amino acids. Germline-derived CDR1 and CDR2 are DFQATT and SNEGSKA (reference sequence). The CDR3 sequence: CSASPYLTGWNGYTF. CDR3 in DNA: TGCAGTGCTAGCCCCTATTTGACAGGGTGGAATGGCTACACCTTC.

Points on this clonotype: Sequence at one end of the junction differs from germline and may be a read error. The chain has TRBV20-1 and TRBJ2-3, with D possibly being TRBD2 (6 bases). The CDR3 covers 14 residues. Germline values: CDR1 DFQATT, CDR2 SNEGSKA (reference sequence). In nucleotides, the CDR3 is TGCAGTGCTACGACTAGAACGTCGACAGATACTCAGTATTTT. Translated: CSATTRTSTDTQYF.

This chain links TRBV7-2 with TRBJ2-2; D gene unclear. Between the trimmed V and J ends, which lost 0 bases and 9 bases, there was a span of 5 bases. CDR3 size: 12 residues. The germline gives CDR1 SGHTA, CDR2 FQGNSA. The DNA of the CDR3 is TGTGCCAGCAGCTTAGCCGGTTGGGAGCTGTTTTTT. It yields the protein CASSLAGWELFF.

This clonotype showed up just a few times. The germline gene is not matched at one end of the junction; a read error may be the cause. The chain combines TRBV12-3 or TRBV12-4 with TRBJ2-7; 10 nucleotides agree with TRBD1. CDR3 size: 16 residues. The CDR3 reads CASSRGTTGGSHEQYF. The CDR3 DNA reads as TGTGCCAGCAGTCGGGGGACGACAGGGGGCTCCCACGAGCAGTACTTC.

This chain uses TRBV7-2 with TRBJ2-3, with D perhaps TRBD1 (5 bases). Trimming left V 2 bases short and J 2 bases short, with 17 bases between. CDR1 and CDR2 (germline): SGHTA, FQGNSA. The CDR3 is 17 amino acids. The CDR3 DNA follows: TGTGCCAGCAGCTTAAGTCGTGACAGACTCGCCACAGATACGCAGTATTTT. Its protein is CASSLSRDRLATDTQYF.

The chain carries TRBV28 and TRBJ2-3, with 10 positions matching TRBD2. Germline V lookup: CDR1 MDHEN, CDR2 SYDVKM. The CDR3 extends over 16 amino acids. Unmatched junction bases numbered 5, after V lost 5 bases and J lost 0 bases. CDR3 loop: CASSPAGGLSTDTQYF. DNA for the CDR3: TGTGCCAGCAGTCCAGCGGGGGGGCTTAGCACAGATACGCAGTATTTT.

The V call is TRBV6-2 or TRBV6-3, the J call TRBJ1-6; 9 bases align to TRBD1. CDR1 is MNHEY and CDR2 is SVGEGT in the germline V gene. Trimming cost V 5 bases and J 10 bases; bases outside gene matches: 9. The CDR3 length is 15 residues. In nucleotides, the CDR3 is TGTGCCAGCAGTCCGCGGGACAGGGCAGGATCACCCCTCCACTTT. As protein: CASSPRDRAGSPLHF.

This clonotype was detected only a few times. This chain links TRBV28 with TRBJ2-1; 11 nucleotides line up with TRBD2. CDR1 is MDHEN and CDR2 is SYDVKM in the germline V gene. The CDR3 is made up of 18 amino acids. The V segment lost 6 bases and the J segment 0 bases; nucleotides outside the gene matches: 10. This chain's CDR3 is CASSPTSGVIGSYNEQFF. CDR3 coding DNA: TGTGCCAGCAGCCCGACTAGCGGGGTGATCGGCTCCTACAATGAGCAGTTCTTC.

V and J are TRBV7-9 and TRBJ2-1; no clear D. The CDR3 consists of 14 residues. Germline CDR1 is SEHNR and CDR2 is FQNEAQ (reference sequence). Trimming shortened V by 1 base and J by 4 bases, and 8 bases separated the two germline ends. CDR3 bases: TGTGCCAGCAGCTTAGTTAAGAGATACAATGAGCAGTTCTTC. It specifies CASSLVKRYNEQFF.

The CDR3 sequence is CSAKQEQNPSFTDTQYF. CDR3 nucleotides: TGCAGTGCTAAGCAGGAACAGAATCCATCCTTCACAGATACGCAGTATTTT. J is TRBJ2-3 and V is TRBV20-1; D gene uncertain. This CDR3 has 17 amino acids. V lost 4 bases and J 2 bases, leaving 22 bases between the germline ends. CDR1 and CDR2 (germline): DFQATT, SNEGSKA (reference sequence).

The CDR3 bases are TGCGCCAGCAGCCCTCAGAGCGGAATAAACACTGAAGCTTTCTTT. Residues: CASSPQSGINTEAFF. The genes are TRBV4-1 and TRBJ1-1; D unclear. This CDR3 spans 15 amino acids. Germline lookup yields CDR1 MGHRA and CDR2 YSYEKL. V lost 4 bases and J lost 2, with 14 bases in between.

There are a few counts of this clonotype. The chain employs TRBV12-5 and TRBJ2-1; D unresolved. The CDR3 loop spans 12 amino acids. V lost 0 bases to trimming and J lost 6 bases, with 3 bases between them. Germline V gene data show CDR1 as LGHNT and CDR2 as FRNRAP. Here the CDR3 reads CASGLVGNEQFF. CDR3 nucleotide sequence: TGTGCTAGTGGTTTGGTAGGCAATGAGCAGTTCTTC.

The table lists this clonotype with a few counts. The CDR3 DNA sequence: TGTGCCAGCAGCTTACCCGGACAGAGCTCTGGAAACACCATATATTTT. Its protein product is CASSLPGQSSGNTIYF. The rearrangement joins TRBV7-2 to TRBJ1-3, with D perhaps matching TRBD1 (6 bases). Trimming removed 2 bases from V and 0 bases from J, with 11 bases in between. The CDR3 spans 16 residues. Germline CDR1 and CDR2: SGHTA and FQGNSA.

There are a few counts of this clonotype. The chain has TRBV6-5 and TRBJ2-7, with 11 bases identical to TRBD1. Germline assignment: CDR1 MNHEY and CDR2 SVGAGI. CDR3 length: 17 amino acids. V lost 2 bases, J lost 0 bases, and 6 bases stayed unmatched. The CDR3 here is CASSYGQGATSSYEQYF. CDR3 DNA: TGTGCCAGCAGTTACGGACAGGGGGCTACGAGCTCCTACGAGCAGTACTTC.

This clonotype was recorded a few times. The V gene is TRBV15, the J gene TRBJ2-1; 9 nucleotides agree with TRBD2. The CDR3 sequence is 16 residues long. CDR1 is LNHNV, CDR2 YYDKDF, per germline (reference sequence). J was trimmed by 2 bases and V by 5 bases; bases with no gene match: 7. Written as DNA, the CDR3 is TGTGCCACCAGCTCTTTAGCGGGGGCAACCTACAATGAGCAGTTCTTC. Translated: CATSSLAGATYNEQFF.

The chain has TRBV6-2 or TRBV6-3 and TRBJ2-5; possible D gene TRBD1, 6 bases. This CDR3 region has 13 residues. V shed 5 bases and J shed 7 bases, with 14 bases lying between them. Germline V gives CDR1 MNHEY, CDR2 SVGEGT. CDR3 in amino acids: CASSRTGSGTQYF. CDR3 coding DNA: TGTGCCAGCAGTCGAACAGGGAGCGGGACCCAGTACTTC.

Notes on this clonotype: An end of the junction does not agree with germline; a read error may underlie this. The chain has TRBV4-1 and TRBJ1-1, with D possibly TRBD1 on 5 matching bases. The CDR3 is 13 amino acids. The germline gives CDR1 MGHRA, CDR2 YSYEKL. CDR3 residues: CASSPGLGTEAFF. The CDR3 coding sequence is TGTGCCAGCAGCCCAGGGCTGGGCACTGAAGCTTTCTTT.

This clonotype was seen a handful of times. This chain uses TRBV12-3 or TRBV12-4 with TRBJ1-5, with unresolved D. The length of the CDR3 is 13 residues. With 4 bases removed from V and 6 bases from J, the gap between germline ends came to 10 bases. The CDR3 is CASSSGGSQPQHF. The CDR3 bases are TGTGCCAGCAGTTCAGGAGGGAGTCAGCCCCAGCATTTT.

Many counts were recorded for this clonotype. The V gene is TRBV7-2, the J gene TRBJ1-2; 7 positions match TRBD1. This CDR3 spans 16 amino acids. V lost 5 bases and J lost 0; bases outside the gene matches: 9. Germline V CDR1 and CDR2: SGHTA, FQGNSA. The CDR3 here is CASSASATGPNYGYTF. CDR3 nucleotides: TGTGCCAGCAGCGCATCAGCGACAGGGCCTAACTATGGCTACACCTTC.

This clonotype has more than one count but fewer than ten. V and J are TRBV5-6 and TRBJ1-1; D might be TRBD1 (6 bases). The V gene lost 4 bases and the J gene lost 6 bases, with 10 bases spanning the gap. Germline V gives CDR1 SGHDT, CDR2 YYEEEE. The CDR3 has 12 amino acids. For the CDR3, the DNA is TGTGCCAGCAGCGGGGGCGCGGCTGAAGCTTTCTTT. The encoded protein is CASSGGAAEAFF.

The chain links TRBV19 to TRBJ2-1; 10 nucleotides match TRBD1. Germline CDR1 is LNHDA and CDR2 is SQIVND (reference sequence). The J segment lost 0 bases and the V segment lost 8 bases, leaving 4 bases of the junction unmatched. This CDR3 has 15 residues. The CDR3 DNA follows: TGTGCCAGTCGGGACAGGGGCCGCTCCTACAATGAGCAGTTCTTC. Protein: CASRDRGRSYNEQFF. Supplemented by reference TRBV19 and TRBJ2-1, the full variable domain reads DGGITQSPKYLFRKEGQNVTLSCEQNLNHDAMYWYRQDPGQGLRLIYYSQIVNDFQKGDIAEGYSVSREKKESFPLTVTSAQKNPTAFYLCASRDRGRSYNEQFFGPGTRLTVL.

The CDR3 DNA follows: TGTGCCAGCAGCTCCTGGAGACTAGACCAGAACACCGGGGAGCTGTTTTTT. Translated, it gives CASSSWRLDQNTGELFF. V gene TRBV11-2 combines with J gene TRBJ2-2, with D possibly being TRBD2 (6 bases). Trimming cost V 4 bases and J 1 base, with 16 bases left between them. This CDR3 is 17 amino acids long. CDR1 SGHAT and CDR2 FQNNGV come from the germline V gene.

This chain connects TRBV28 to TRBJ1-5; a possible D gene is TRBD1 (5 bases). CDR3 length: 14 residues. Germline CDR1 reads MDHEN; CDR2 reads SYDVKM. Trimming cost V 5 bases and J 7 bases, with 15 bases left between them. CDR3 in DNA: TGTGCCAGCAGTCGTGGGAGGGGTTCGCAGCCCCAGCATTTT. Translation: CASSRGRGSQPQHF.

This sequence joins TRBV5-5 and TRBJ2-2, with TRBD1 as a possible D gene (5 bases). The CDR3 is 14 amino acids. Germline-derived CDR1 and CDR2 are SGHKS and YYEKEE (reference sequence). The V end lost 0 bases, the J end lost 9 bases, and 12 bases lay between the germline ends. The CDR3 sequence: CASSLEADRRELFF. The CDR3 region has the DNA TGTGCCAGCAGCTTGGAGGCAGACAGACGGGAGCTGTTTTTT. Filled out from reference TRBV5-5 and TRBJ2-2, the complete variable domain reads DAGVTQSPTHLIKTRGQQVTLRCSPISGHKSVSWYQQVLGQGPQFIFQYYEKEERGRGNFPDRFSARQFPNYSSELNVNALLLGDSALYLCASSLEADRRELFFGEGSRLTVL.

The rearrangement links TRBV5-1 to TRBJ1-2, with D maybe TRBD1 (6 bases). The V gene's germline CDR1 is SGHRS and CDR2 YFSETQ. V was trimmed by 0 bases and J by 3 bases, leaving 9 bases between them. The length of the CDR3 is 14 residues. The CDR3 DNA reads as TGCGCCAGCAGCTTGGAGACAGGATACTATGGCTACACCTTC. Translating it yields CASSLETGYYGYTF.